One sample yielded the 4 T cell receptor beta chains listed below, sequenced in a study of blood T cell repertoires in COVID-19. Produced via immunoSEQ multiplex PCR; TCRdb's table is partial and in-frame only. Of more than 85,000 clones listed, approximately 70% are singletons. Sequenced material: peripheral blood. These receptors originate from a woman in her fifties or sixties with acute or convalescent COVID-19.

This chain uses TRBV30 with TRBJ1-5; 9 nucleotides align to TRBD1. The V gene end was trimmed by 0 bases and the J gene end by 1 base; junction bases not matched to a gene: 1. This CDR3 contains 15 residues. The germline V gene encodes CDR1 GTSNPN and CDR2 SVGIG (reference sequence). The CDR3 DNA sequence: TGTGCCTGGAGTGTACAGGGGGCGAGCAATCAGCCCCAGCATTTT. Translating gives CAWSVQGASNQPQHF.

V usage is TRBV9 and J usage is TRBJ1-4; 7 bases are a match to TRBD1. Per the germline V gene, CDR1 is SGDLS and CDR2 is YYNGEE. V shed 0 bases and J 7 bases; nucleotides not matched to a gene: 6. The CDR3 contains 15 residues. CDR3 region: CASSVDNRGGEKLFF. The CDR3 DNA sequence: TGTGCCAGCAGCGTAGATAACAGGGGAGGTGAAAAACTGTTTTTT. The full variable domain, with the rest looked up from reference TRBV9 and TRBJ1-4, is DSGVTQTPKHLITATGQRVTLRCSPRSGDLSVYWYQQSLDQGLQFLIQYYNGEERAKGNILERFSAQQFPDLHSELNLSSLELGDSALYFCASSVDNRGGEKLFFGSGTQLSVL.

This clone was seen just once. The chain carries TRBV27 and TRBJ1-2; TRBD1 aligns across 7 bases. Germline V CDR1 and CDR2: MNHEY, SMNVEV (reference sequence). The CDR3 is made up of 15 amino acids. V was clipped by 2 bases and J by 0 bases; unmatched bases: 3. The CDR3 loop reads CASSLVGQANYGYTF. Here the CDR3 DNA reads TGTGCCAGCAGTTTAGTCGGACAGGCTAACTATGGCTACACCTTC.

The sample holds a few counts of this clone. The CDR3 loop reads CASSLGRGEAFF. The CDR3 DNA follows: TGTGCCAGCAGCTTAGGGCGCGGTGAAGCTTTCTTT. The gene calls are TRBV7-2 and TRBJ1-1; unclear D gene. V shed 1 base and J shed 7 bases, with 7 bases lying between them. The length of the CDR3 is 12 residues. CDR1 is SGHTA and CDR2 is FQGNSA in the germline V gene.